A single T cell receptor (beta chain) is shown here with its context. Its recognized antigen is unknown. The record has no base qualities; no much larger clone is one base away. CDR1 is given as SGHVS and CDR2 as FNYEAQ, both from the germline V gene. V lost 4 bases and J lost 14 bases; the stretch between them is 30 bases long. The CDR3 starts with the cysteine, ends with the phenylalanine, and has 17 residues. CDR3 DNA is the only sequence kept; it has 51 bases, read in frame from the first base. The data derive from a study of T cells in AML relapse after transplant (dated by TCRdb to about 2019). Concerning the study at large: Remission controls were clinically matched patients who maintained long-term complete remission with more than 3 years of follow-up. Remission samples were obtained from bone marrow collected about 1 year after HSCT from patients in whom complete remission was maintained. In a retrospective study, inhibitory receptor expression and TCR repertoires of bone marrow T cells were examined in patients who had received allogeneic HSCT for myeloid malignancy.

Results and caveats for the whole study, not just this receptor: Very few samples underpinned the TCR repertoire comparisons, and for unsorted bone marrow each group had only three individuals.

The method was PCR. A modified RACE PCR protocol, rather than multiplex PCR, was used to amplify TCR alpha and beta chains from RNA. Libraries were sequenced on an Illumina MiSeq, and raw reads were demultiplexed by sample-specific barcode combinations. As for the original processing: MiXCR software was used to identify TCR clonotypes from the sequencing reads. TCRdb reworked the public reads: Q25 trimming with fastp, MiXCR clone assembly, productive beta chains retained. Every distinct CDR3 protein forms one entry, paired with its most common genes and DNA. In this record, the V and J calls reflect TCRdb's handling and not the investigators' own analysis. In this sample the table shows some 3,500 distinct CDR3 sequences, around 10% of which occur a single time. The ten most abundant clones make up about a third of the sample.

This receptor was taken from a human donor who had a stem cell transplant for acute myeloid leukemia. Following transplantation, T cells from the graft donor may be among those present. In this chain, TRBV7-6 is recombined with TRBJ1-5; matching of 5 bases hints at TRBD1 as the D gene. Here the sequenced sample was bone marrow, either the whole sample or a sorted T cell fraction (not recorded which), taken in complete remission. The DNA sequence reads TGTGCCAGCAGCTCTGGGACTAGCGGGAGCACGGTCGCCGGGGAGCATTTT. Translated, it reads CASSSGTSGSTVAGEHF.